This TCR beta chain stems from a study of CDR3 diversity in severe acne. With 1 base clipped from V and 3 bases from J, the junction kept 13 bases outside the gene matches. The CDR3 loop spans 17 amino acids. Germline V lookup: CDR1 DFQATT, CDR2 SNEGSKA (reference sequence). A single record per CDR3 protein comes from TCRdb applying MiXCR to the PCR reads. The top ten hold roughly 12% of the sample, which has more than 80,000 distinct CDR3 sequences, less than 65% seen once. The sequence derives from a male donor with severe acne vulgaris. The specimen was blood. V is TRBV20-1 and J is TRBJ2-5, with 8 bases matching TRBD2. The CDR3 loop reads CSARGTPGLEFEETQYF. CDR3 nucleotide sequence: TGCAGTGCTAGAGGAACGCCGGGACTAGAATTCGAAGAGACCCAGTACTTC.